A single sample is the source of the 9 T cell receptor beta chains below, sequenced in a study of shared clonotypes between healthy human individuals. Produced via immunoSEQ multiplex PCR; TCRdb's table is partial and in-frame only. This sample has more than 2 million clones, with 90% to 97% found just once. The sequenced sample was naive CD4+ T cells sorted from blood. The subset here: CD45RA+ positively selected. The origin of the receptors is a man between 18 and 29 years old in good health.

This rearrangement joins TRBV30 to TRBJ2-1; TRBD2 aligns across 7 bases. The CDR3 totals 13 residues. Germline V lookup: CDR1 GTSNPN, CDR2 SVGIG (reference sequence). Trimming at V came to 6 bases and at J to 1 base, leaving 3 bases not matched to a gene. The CDR3 reads CACQRGSYNEQFF. The CDR3 region has the DNA TGTGCCTGCCAGCGGGGTTCCTACAATGAGCAGTTCTTC.

V gene TRBV13 combines with J gene TRBJ2-5, with TRBD1 matching over 10 bases. CDR1 is PRHDT, CDR2 FYEKMQ, per germline (reference sequence). The CDR3 is made up of 13 amino acids. V lost 6 bases to trimming and J lost 5 bases; unmatched junction nucleotides: 3. The CDR3 DNA follows: TGTGCCAGCAGTTCGACAGGGGGCGAGACCCAGTACTTC. Translated, it gives CASSSTGGETQYF.

This chain uses TRBV28 with TRBJ1-2, with D possibly matching TRBD1 (5 bases). Trimming removed 10 bases at V and 0 bases at J, with 24 bases between. The CDR3 sequence is 17 residues long. CDR1 is MDHEN and CDR2 is SYDVKM in the germline V gene. The CDR3 bases are TGTGCCATCCAGCAGCGCCTCCGACAGCTATCTAACTATGGCTACACCTTC. Protein sequence: CAIQQRLRQLSNYGYTF.

The chain joins TRBV15 to TRBJ1-5, with D unresolved. V lost 3 bases and J 4 bases, leaving 7 bases between the germline ends. The germline CDR1 and CDR2 sequences are LNHNV and YYDKDF (reference sequence). The CDR3 is 13 amino acids. The CDR3 DNA follows: TGTGCCACCAGCAGGGAAAAAAATCAGCCCCAGCATTTT. Residues: CATSREKNQPQHF.

This chain's CDR3 is CASSGFGHLMAFF. CDR3 in DNA: TGTGCCAGCAGTGGGTTCGGACACTTAATGGCTTTCTTT. V usage is TRBV6-1 and J usage is TRBJ1-1; TRBD1 is a possible D gene (5 bases). CDR3 length: 13 residues. CDR1 is MNHNS and CDR2 is SASEGT in the germline V gene. The ends were cut back, 4 bases at V and 11 bases at J, with 17 bases in the middle.

This chain uses TRBV5-6 with TRBJ2-3; TRBD1 matches 8 bases. From germline, CDR1 is SGHDT and CDR2 YYEEEE. The CDR3 loop spans 16 amino acids. Trimming took 4 bases from V and 6 from J; bases not matched to a gene: 13. CDR3 bases: TGTGCCAGCAGCCTTGACAGGGGTTTAATCGTGGATACGCAGTATTTT. This gives the protein CASSLDRGLIVDTQYF.

This rearrangement joins TRBV7-9 to TRBJ1-4; a possible D gene is TRBD1 (5 bases). Per the germline V gene, CDR1 is SEHNR and CDR2 is FQNEAQ (reference sequence). The CDR3 is 15 residues long. With 6 bases removed from V and 7 bases from J, the gap between germline ends came to 18 bases. CDR3 DNA sequence: TGTGCCAGCAGTCGGGCGGGGACCTCCCCTGAAAAACTGTTTTTT. It specifies CASSRAGTSPEKLFF.

The J gene is TRBJ1-1, the V gene TRBV5-1; TRBD1 matches at 10 bases. Unmatched junction bases numbered 8, after V lost 5 bases and J lost 4 bases. This CDR3 comprises 15 residues. Per germline, CDR1 SGHRS and CDR2 YFSETQ. The DNA for the CDR3 is TGCGCCAGCAGGACAGGGGGCGGTGAAGGCACTGAAGCTTTCTTT. The encoded protein is CASRTGGGEGTEAFF.

The CDR3 reads CASSSPLRDRFYEQYF. For the CDR3, the DNA is TGTGCCAGCAGCTCGCCACTCCGGGACAGGTTCTACGAGCAGTACTTC. This chain uses TRBV7-2 with TRBJ2-7, with 8 bases lining up with TRBD1. Germline loops: CDR1 SGHTA, CDR2 FQGNSA. This CDR3 region has 16 residues. V shed 4 bases, J shed 3 bases, and the junction held 11 bases outside the gene matches.